These 16 T cell receptor beta chains were all obtained from the same sample, sequenced in a study of shared clonotypes between healthy human individuals. Only in-frame clones appear in the TCRdb table, and some are missing; sequencing was by immunoSEQ multiplex PCR. The repertoire holds some 2,000,000 clones, with approximately 96% as singletons. Sequenced material: naive CD4+ T cells sorted from blood. Specified subset: CD45RA+ positively selected. The receptors were sampled from a young man in good health.

The J gene is TRBJ1-4, the V gene TRBV28, with 8 bases lining up with TRBD1. The CDR3 has 16 residues. Germline CDR1 is MDHEN and CDR2 is SYDVKM. V lost 6 bases, J lost 4 bases, and 10 bases stayed unmatched. CDR3 protein: CASRSTQDRVNEKLFF. Written as DNA, the CDR3 is TGTGCCAGCAGGTCTACCCAGGACAGGGTTAATGAAAAACTGTTTTTT.

The rearrangement links TRBV10-3 to TRBJ2-3; 9 bases map to TRBD2. Germline CDR1 and CDR2: ENHRY and SYGVKD. Trimming took 2 bases from V and 3 from J; bases not matched to a gene: 6. This CDR3 comprises 16 residues. For the CDR3, the DNA is TGTGCCATCAGTGAGAGGCGGGGGGGCGGAACAGATACGCAGTATTTT. Amino acids: CAISERRGGGTDTQYF.

V and J are TRBV5-4 and TRBJ2-1, with D hard to call. Germline-derived CDR1 and CDR2 are SGHNT and YYREEE (reference sequence). The V gene lost 0 bases and the J gene lost 9 bases, with 13 bases spanning the gap. The CDR3 runs 14 residues. The DNA of the CDR3 is TGTGCCAGCAGCTTGGATTTGGCAGGTAGTGAGCAGTTCTTC. This translates into CASSLDLAGSEQFF.

The V gene is TRBV5-1, the J gene TRBJ2-7; the match to TRBD1 covers 7 bases. CDR3 size: 16 residues. Trimming at V came to 0 bases and at J to 3 bases, leaving 9 bases not matched to a gene. CDR1 and CDR2 from the germline V gene are SGHRS and YFSETQ. This chain's CDR3 is CASSLVSAGGNYEQYF. CDR3 nucleotide sequence: TGCGCCAGCAGCTTGGTTTCGGCAGGGGGTAACTACGAGCAGTACTTC. Based on the CDR3 plus reference TRBV5-1 and TRBJ2-7, the full variable domain is KAGVTQTPRYLIKTRGQQVTLSCSPISGHRSVSWYQQTPGQGLQFLFEYFSETQRNKGNFPGRFSGRQFSNSRSEMNVSTLELGDSALYLCASSLVSAGGNYEQYFGPGTRLTVT.

The chain joins TRBV29-1 to TRBJ1-2; 7 positions match TRBD1. V shed 4 bases, J shed 7 bases, and the junction held 6 bases outside the gene matches. This CDR3 is 12 amino acids long. Looked up from germline, CDR1 is SQVTM and CDR2 is ANQGSEA. The CDR3 DNA is TGCAGCGTTGGGACAGGTTCGGTTGGCTACACCTTC. It encodes CSVGTGSVGYTF.

The gene calls are TRBV10-3 and TRBJ2-3, with 9 positions matching TRBD1. V was pared by 7 bases and J by 3 bases, with 2 bases of the junction left unmatched. Germline values: CDR1 ENHRY, CDR2 SYGVKD. CDR3 length: 13 amino acids. This CDR3 is CAIKQGATDTQYF. The CDR3, as DNA: TGTGCCATCAAACAGGGGGCTACAGATACGCAGTATTTT.

The CDR3 nucleotides read TGCAGCGTTGAGCCAGCGATCAAAAAAGAGACCCAGTACTTC. Its translation is CSVEPAIKKETQYF. The rearrangement links TRBV29-1 to TRBJ2-5; D uncertain. The CDR3 consists of 14 residues. The germline CDR1 and CDR2 sequences are SQVTM and ANQGSEA. The V end was cut by 3 bases, the J end by 3 bases, with 14 bases between.

The chain links TRBV6-1 to TRBJ2-5, with D uncertain. The CDR3 extends over 13 amino acids. V lost 3 bases to trimming and J lost 7 bases, with 12 bases between them. Per germline, CDR1 MNHNS and CDR2 SASEGT. The DNA of the CDR3 is TGTGCCAGCAGTGAGTCCGCCGAGTGGACCCAGTACTTC. Translated, it gives CASSESAEWTQYF.

The chain combines TRBV29-1 with TRBJ1-6; possible D gene TRBD1, 6 bases. The CDR3 covers 16 residues. V was shortened by 8 bases and J by 0 bases, with 17 bases between the two germline ends. CDR1 SQVTM and CDR2 ANQGSEA come from the germline V gene. The chain's CDR3 is CSIRYRASSYNSPLHF. The CDR3 DNA reads as TGCAGCATTCGATACAGGGCCAGCTCCTATAATTCACCCCTCCACTTT.

The chain uses TRBV6-1 and TRBJ2-3; D is possibly TRBD1 (6 bases). The CDR3 is 15 residues long. The ends were cut back, 4 bases at V and 4 bases at J, with 15 bases in the middle. Germline V CDR1 and CDR2: MNHNS, SASEGT. CDR3 bases: TGTGCCAGCAGTGGAGCACAGGGCCCTGCAGATACGCAGTATTTT. As protein: CASSGAQGPADTQYF.

The chain's CDR3 is CAISMDSGYGYTF. The DNA for the CDR3 is TGTGCCATCAGTATGGACAGCGGCTATGGCTACACCTTC. V is TRBV10-3 and J is TRBJ1-2, with D tentatively TRBD1 (6 bases). The ends were cut back, 5 bases at V and 4 bases at J, with 11 bases in the middle. The CDR3 sequence is 13 residues long. Germline V lookup: CDR1 ENHRY, CDR2 SYGVKD.

The chain employs TRBV5-1 and TRBJ2-3; D is unclear. The V gene lost 2 bases and the J gene lost 4 bases, with 14 bases spanning the gap. The CDR3 contains 15 residues. Germline CDR1 is SGHRS and CDR2 is YFSETQ. CDR3 sequence: CASSFPRADSDTQYF. The CDR3 DNA reads TGCGCCAGCAGCTTTCCTAGAGCCGATTCAGATACGCAGTATTTT.

This chain joins TRBV30 and TRBJ1-4, with TRBD1 matching over 9 bases. The V and J ends lost 2 bases and 3 bases, in that order; junction bases with no gene match: 4. This CDR3 contains 15 residues. CDR1 GTSNPN and CDR2 SVGIG come from the germline V gene (reference sequence). The CDR3 bases are TGTGCCTGGAGTACCGGGACAGGGCCTAATGAAAAACTGTTTTTT. It yields the protein CAWSTGTGPNEKLFF. The complete variable domain, with remaining parts taken from reference TRBV30 and TRBJ1-4, reads SQTIHQWPATLVQPVGSPLSLECTVEGTSNPNLYWYRQAAGRGLQLLFYSVGIGQISSEVPQNLSASRPQDRQFILSSKKLLLSDSGFYLCAWSTGTGPNEKLFFGSGTQLSVL.

This clone has just one count. Other DNA sequences within the sample encode an identical CDR3. The chain links TRBV7-2 to TRBJ2-7, with D uncertain. Germline assignment: CDR1 SGHTA and CDR2 FQGNSA. Trimming shortened V by 5 bases and J by 3 bases, and 8 bases separated the two germline ends. The CDR3 is 12 residues long. This CDR3 reads CASSLLGYEQYF. The CDR3 DNA reads as TGTGCCAGCAGCCTTTTAGGCTACGAGCAGTACTTC.

The chain couples TRBV25-1 to TRBJ2-2, with 8 positions matching TRBD1. The germline V gene encodes CDR1 MGHDK and CDR2 SYGVNS. This CDR3 is 15 amino acids long. The J segment lost 7 bases and the V segment lost 2 bases, leaving 6 bases of the junction unmatched. The CDR3 here is CASSELQGAIGELFF. The DNA of the CDR3 is TGTGCCAGCAGTGAACTCCAGGGGGCAATCGGGGAGCTGTTTTTT.

CDR3 sequence: CAISGTESTGELFF. In DNA, the CDR3 is TGTGCCATCAGTGGGACTGAGAGTACCGGGGAGCTGTTTTTT. The J gene is TRBJ2-2, the V gene TRBV10-3; D is perhaps TRBD2 (5 bases). Looked up from germline, CDR1 is ENHRY and CDR2 is SYGVKD. Trimming shortened V by 4 bases and J by 5 bases, and 11 bases separated the two germline ends. The CDR3 has 14 amino acids.